This is a list of T cell receptor beta chains from one sample in a study of blood T cell repertoires in COVID-19. TCRdb keeps only in-frame clones here, not all; method: immunoSEQ multiplex PCR. The table lists some 220,000 clones, more than 80% of them singletons. What was sequenced was peripheral blood. Source of these receptors: a human donor in a cohort sampled during active COVID-19. CDR3s include the opening cysteine and the closing phenylalanine or tryptophan. The D gene is left open where the match is weak. The listing skips clone size in some rows; elsewhere it reads once, few, many or a size class.

-	TRBV4-1	TRBJ1-2	-	CASSQAPAEAYGYTF	TGCGCCAGCAGCCAAGCCCCGGCCGAGGCATATGGCTACACCTTC
-	TRBV5-1	TRBJ2-7	TRBD2	CASSSGLADYYEQYF	TGCGCCAGCAGCTCGGGACTAGCGGATTACTACGAGCAGTACTTC
few	TRBV3-1/TRBV3-2	TRBJ1-6	-	CASSQGKGRNSPLHF	TGTGCCAGCAGCCAAGGAAAGGGGAGGAATTCACCCCTCCACTTT
many	TRBV6-6	TRBJ1-5	-	CASHRVGNQPQHF	TGTGCCAGCCACAGGGTAGGAAATCAGCCCCAGCATTTT
-	TRBV6-5	TRBJ1-3	-	CASSFNSGNTIYF	TGTGCCAGCAGTTTCAACTCTGGAAACACCATATATTTT
-	TRBV24-1	TRBJ1-4	-	CATSRGHATNEKLFF	TGTGCCACCAGTAGAGGACACGCAACTAATGAAAAACTGTTTTTT
-	TRBV18	TRBJ2-1	TRBD1	CASSPPFETGAYNEQFF	TGTGCCAGCTCACCACCGTTTGAAACAGGGGCCTACAATGAGCAGTTCTTC
-	TRBV28	TRBJ1-2	-	CASSPGGGNYGYTF	TGTGCCAGCAGTCCCGGGGGGGGCAACTATGGCTACACCTTC
-	TRBV6-5	TRBJ1-6	TRBD1	CASSSRTGPNSPLHF	TGTGCCAGCAGTTCCCGGACAGGCCCCAATTCACCCCTCCACTTT
-	TRBV6-5	TRBJ2-1	TRBD2	CASSYETSGAYNEQFF	TGTGCCAGCAGTTACGAAACTAGCGGTGCCTACAATGAGCAGTTCTTC
-	TRBV5-1	TRBJ1-1	-	CASSLAGQGNTEAFF	TGCGCCAGCAGCTTGGCCGGGCAGGGGAACACTGAAGCTTTCTTT
-	TRBV19	TRBJ1-4	TRBD1	CASSQGAATNEKLFF	TGTGCCAGTAGTCAGGGGGCGGCTACTAATGAAAAACTGTTTTTT